This T cell receptor (beta chain) came from a study of shared clonotypes between healthy human individuals. Study details: Donor ages ranged 18 to 49 years: a couple of women, a few men.

It was CD45RO-negative cells, positively selected for CCR7, that made up naive CD8 cells, with terminally differentiated effector memory CD45RA+ cells excluded. Produced via immunoSEQ multiplex PCR; TCRdb's table is partial and in-frame only. The top ten hold around 1.7% of the sample, which has about 2.1 million clones, about 93% seen once. The CDR3 loop spans 14 amino acids. The junction had 9 bases not matched to a gene; V was cut back by 5 bases and J by 5 bases. CDR1 is SEHNR and CDR2 is FQNEAQ in the germline V gene (reference sequence). This receptor was obtained from a man between 18 and 35 years old in good health. Some clones in this sample may be carry-over from other donors' samples. The rearrangement uses TRBV7-9 and TRBJ2-7, with TRBD1 identical over 7 bases. Material: naive CD8+ T cells from PBMCs. The CDR3: CASSPRQGPDEQYF. The CDR3 DNA reads TGTGCCAGCAGCCCGAGACAGGGCCCGGACGAGCAGTACTTC. The full variable domain, its missing parts supplied by reference TRBV7-9 and TRBJ2-7, is DTGVSQNPRHKITKRGQNVTFRCDPISEHNRLYWYRQTLGQGPEFLTYFQNEAQLEKSRLLSDRFSAERPKGSFSTLEIQRTEQGDSAMYLCASSPRQGPDEQYFGPGTRLTVT.